Below are 19 T cell receptor beta chains sequenced from a single sample in a study of T cells in Graves' hyperthyroidism and ophthalmopathy (dated by TCRdb to between 2018 and 2021). Libraries were made using multiplex PCR. Sequenced on an Illumina HiSeq 2000. The TCR beta CDR3 regions were amplified from the RNA transcripts. The TCR CDR3 was subjected to a first round of RT-PCR using the HTBI primer set and the Qiagen OneStep RT-PCR kit. The raw public reads went through TCRdb reprocessing: fastp at Q25, MiXCR clone calling, in-frame beta chains kept. Under each unique CDR3 protein, matching rows form one entry showing the most common genes and DNA. Recorded for this sample are 300,000 to 400,000 distinct CDR3 sequences; 18% of them occurred a single time. Approximately 49% of the sample goes to the ten largest clones. Sample: blood. The receptors shown here come from a woman in her fifties or sixties with Graves' hyperthyroidism.

The chain combines TRBV10-3 with TRBJ2-7, with 9 nucleotides matching TRBD2. Germline trimming cut 2 bases from V and 3 bases from J; bases unmatched to any gene: 11. Germline V gene data show CDR1 as ENHRY and CDR2 as SYGVKD. The CDR3 has 17 residues. The CDR3, as DNA: TGTGCCATCAGTGAGCCGACCGCCAGCGGGAGGAACTACGAGCAGTACTTC. This encodes CAISEPTASGRNYEQYF.

This clonotype has more than one count but fewer than ten. V usage is TRBV20-1 and J usage is TRBJ2-3, with unresolved D. Germline CDR1 is DFQATT and CDR2 is SNEGSKA (reference sequence). Deletions cut 0 bases from V and 4 bases from J, with 17 bases between. CDR3 length: 16 amino acids. Here the CDR3 reads CSARDGWRIGADTQYF. The CDR3 DNA reads as TGCAGTGCTAGAGATGGGTGGAGAATTGGGGCAGATACGCAGTATTTT.

This clonotype was counted many times. J is TRBJ2-1 and V is TRBV13; 11 bases map to TRBD2. The CDR3 has 16 residues. The V and J ends lost 0 bases and 10 bases, in that order; junction bases with no gene match: 8. Germline V lookup: CDR1 PRHDT, CDR2 FYEKMQ (reference sequence). The CDR3: CASSLGLRLAGKEQFF. The CDR3 nucleotides are TGTGCCAGCAGCTTAGGCCTTCGACTAGCGGGAAAAGAGCAGTTCTTC.

This clonotype was picked up many times. The V and J genes are TRBV11-2 and TRBJ2-5, with 9 bases fitting TRBD1. The CDR3 has 15 residues. The germline V gene has CDR1 SGHAT and CDR2 FQNNGV. The junction had 2 bases not matched to a gene; V was cut back by 1 base and J by 2 bases. For the CDR3, the DNA is TGTGCCAGCAGCTTAGGCGGGACAGGGCAAGAGACCCAGTACTTC. Translating gives CASSLGGTGQETQYF. Full variable domain (remainder filled in from reference TRBV11-2 and TRBJ2-5): EAGVAQSPRYKIIEKRQSVAFWCNPISGHATLYWYQQILGQGPKLLIQFQNNGVVDDSQLPKDRFSAERLKGVDSTLKIQPAKLEDSAVYLCASSLGGTGQETQYFGPGTRLLVL.

This clonotype was observed at least ten times. J is TRBJ2-1 and V is TRBV27, with TRBD2 matching over 9 bases. V dropped 2 bases and J dropped 5; count of bases not matched to a gene: 1. Germline V CDR1 and CDR2: MNHEY, SMNVEV (reference sequence). The CDR3 is 14 residues long. In nucleotides, the CDR3 is TGTGCCAGCAGTTTACTAGCGGGGAACAATGAGCAGTTCTTC. Amino acid sequence: CASSLLAGNNEQFF.

This clonotype was detected only once. J is TRBJ2-1 and V is TRBV3-1; 8 nucleotides line up with TRBD1. Losses at the gene ends were 4 bases for V and 9 bases for J; bases not matched to a gene: 2. The CDR3 length is 12 residues. CDR1 and CDR2 from the germline V gene are LGHDT and YNNKEL (reference sequence). CDR3: CASSRDRGEQFF. CDR3 DNA sequence: TGTGCCAGCAGCCGAGACAGGGGTGAGCAGTTCTTC.

V gene TRBV2 combines with J gene TRBJ2-2; D gene uncertain. This CDR3 has 13 residues. Germline V gene data show CDR1 as SNHLY and CDR2 as FYNNEI. Deletions cut 8 bases from V and 0 bases from J, with 7 bases between. The CDR3 DNA reads as TGTGCCAGCGCATTCGCGAACACCGGGGAGCTGTTTTTT. Protein sequence: CASAFANTGELFF.

DNA of the CDR3: TGTGCCAGCAGCCAGGGGGGTTTGTCACCCCTCCACTTT. This gives the protein CASSQGGLSPLHF. The chain joins TRBV3-1 to TRBJ1-6, with D possibly matching TRBD1 (5 bases). Trimming took off 3 bases at V and 10 bases at J, with 10 bases between the two ends. The CDR3 has 13 residues. CDR1 and CDR2 from the germline V gene are LGHDT and YNNKEL (reference sequence).

This clonotype has ten or more counts. V is TRBV5-1 and J is TRBJ2-1; 16 nucleotides match TRBD2. Losses at the gene ends were 0 bases for V and 7 bases for J; bases not matched to a gene: 7. The CDR3 spans 18 residues. Germline CDR1 reads SGHRS; CDR2 reads YFSETQ. This CDR3 is CASSLAGTSGGALNEQFF. CDR3 nucleotide sequence: TGCGCCAGCAGCTTGGCCGGGACTAGCGGGGGGGCTCTGAATGAGCAGTTCTTC.

This clonotype came up many times. V is TRBV5-1 and J is TRBJ2-1, with 7 bases aligning to TRBD1. The ends lost 6 bases at V and 8 bases at J; junction bases unmatched: 11. This CDR3 is 14 amino acids long. The V gene's germline CDR1 is SGHRS and CDR2 YFSETQ. In DNA, the CDR3 is TGCGCCAGCACCCGGACAGGTCCAGTAGATGAGCAGTTCTTC. It encodes CASTRTGPVDEQFF.

V is TRBV11-1 and J is TRBJ2-2, with D maybe TRBD2 (5 bases). V shed 3 bases and J shed 6 bases, with 11 bases lying between them. The CDR3 is 14 residues long. Germline loops: CDR1 SGHAT, CDR2 FQDESV (reference sequence). The CDR3 sequence: CASSLGLAPGELFF. The CDR3 nucleotides read TGTGCCAGCAGCTTGGGGTTAGCGCCCGGGGAGCTGTTTTTT.

V and J are TRBV4-1 and TRBJ2-5, with unresolved D. Per the germline V gene, CDR1 is MGHRA and CDR2 is YSYEKL. The CDR3 consists of 16 residues. V was trimmed by 4 bases and J by 1 base, leaving 16 bases between them. CDR3 protein: CASSPGILETQETQYF. CDR3 in DNA: TGCGCCAGCAGCCCAGGAATTTTAGAGACCCAAGAGACCCAGTACTTC.

Many counts were recorded for this clonotype. The rearrangement joins TRBV3-1 to TRBJ1-5; no reliable D call. Trimming removed 0 bases from V and 5 bases from J, with 11 bases in between. CDR1 LGHDT and CDR2 YNNKEL come from the germline V gene (reference sequence). CDR3 length: 15 amino acids. CDR3: CASSQDQTLHQPQHF. The CDR3 bases are TGTGCCAGCAGCCAAGATCAGACTCTACATCAGCCCCAGCATTTT.

This clonotype has a handful of counts. The rearrangement links TRBV11-2 to TRBJ2-5; TRBD2 aligns across 8 bases. V lost 7 bases to trimming and J lost 4 bases; unmatched junction nucleotides: 8. The germline V gene has CDR1 SGHAT and CDR2 FQNNGV. CDR3 length: 14 residues. The CDR3 nucleotides read TGTGCCAGCAACCATCGGGGGGGGGGAGAGACCCAGTACTTC. This codes for CASNHRGGGETQYF.

This clonotype was seen ten or more times. The chain joins TRBV5-1 to TRBJ1-2; 12 positions match TRBD1. The CDR3 covers 14 residues. The germline V gene has CDR1 SGHRS and CDR2 YFSETQ. V shed 4 bases, J shed 7 bases, and the junction held 5 bases outside the gene matches. CDR3 nucleotides: TGCGCCAGCAGCCCCGGGACAGGGGGCGTTGGCTACACCTTC. Residues: CASSPGTGGVGYTF.

As to this clonotype: It may be a read error: a sequence one base away is much more abundant. The rearrangement uses TRBV7-3 and TRBJ1-5; D possibly corresponds to TRBD1 (6 bases). CDR1 and CDR2 (germline): SGHTA, FQGTGA. This CDR3 has 13 amino acids. The CDR3 DNA follows: TGTGCCACCAGGTCGGGGGGCAATCAGCCCAAGCATTTT. Protein: CATRSGGNQPKHF. Based on the CDR3 plus reference TRBV7-3 and TRBJ1-5, the full variable domain is GAGVSQTPSNKVTEKGKYVELRCDPISGHTALYWYRQSLGQGPEFLIYFQGTGAADDSGLPNDRFFAVRPEGSVSTLKIQRTERGDSAVYLCATRSGGNQPKHFGDGTRLSIL.

This clonotype was found a few times. This sequence joins TRBV28 and TRBJ1-2; unclear D gene. The V gene's germline CDR1 is MDHEN and CDR2 SYDVKM. There are 11 residues in the CDR3. The V and J ends lost 5 bases and 7 bases respectively, with 8 bases between them. Written as DNA, the CDR3 is TGTGCCAGCAGTGACCGTGTTGGCTACACCTTC. It codes for CASSDRVGYTF.

Details on this clonotype: The junction does not match germline at one end; this may be a read error. The CDR3 bases are TGTGCCAGCAGCGGGACTAGCGGGGGGCACTCCTACAATGAGCAGCTCTTC. Its protein is CASSGTSGGHSYNEQLF. The chain combines TRBV6-2 or TRBV6-3 with TRBJ2-1, with 15 positions matching TRBD2. The CDR3 extends over 17 amino acids. Germline CDR1 is MNHEY and CDR2 is SVGEGT.

This sequence joins TRBV7-3 and TRBJ2-7; TRBD1 agrees at 7 bases. CDR3 size: 14 residues. Germline trimming cut 5 bases from V and 2 bases from J; bases unmatched to any gene: 6. The V gene's germline CDR1 is SGHTA and CDR2 FQGTGA. The CDR3, as DNA: TGTGCCAGCAGCCAAGGGGACAGTCCCTACGAGCAGTACTTC. This codes for CASSQGDSPYEQYF. Full variable domain (outside the CDR3, taken from reference TRBV7-3 and TRBJ2-7): GAGVSQTPSNKVTEKGKYVELRCDPISGHTALYWYRQSLGQGPEFLIYFQGTGAADDSGLPNDRFFAVRPEGSVSTLKIQRTERGDSAVYLCASSQGDSPYEQYFGPGTRLTVT.